The rows below give T cell receptor beta chains drawn from one sample of a study of cytomegalovirus exposure and HLA in healthy donors. Method: immunoSEQ multiplex PCR; TCRdb's copy keeps in-frame clones and lacks some. The repertoire includes 100,000 to 150,000 clones, about 80% of them detected once, and roughly 3% sits in the top ten. Sequencing input: PBMCs. Source of these receptors: a male donor in good health and CMV-seronegative. Both conserved end residues are part of each CDR3. The order of the fields is V gene, J gene, D gene, clone size, CDR3 protein, CDR3 DNA. D genes are given only for firm matches. Not all rows give a size; the values are once, few, many and, for expanded clones, a class.

V: TRBV6-5
J: TRBJ1-2
D: TRBD1
size: NA
CDR3: CASRLQGSNYGYTF
DNA: TGTGCCAGCAGACTACAGGGGTCTAACTATGGCTACACCTTC

V: TRBV2
J: TRBJ2-1
D: TRBD2
size: NA
CDR3: CASSDSGGAVGKQFF
DNA: TGTGCCAGCAGTGATAGCGGGGGGGCAGTTGGTAAGCAGTTCTTC

V: TRBV11-2
J: TRBJ2-2
D: TRBD1
size: NA
CDR3: CASSPGGQLNTGELFF
DNA: TGTGCCAGCAGCCCAGGGGGACAGCTAAACACCGGGGAGCTGTTTTTT

V: TRBV28
J: TRBJ1-4
D: TRBD1
size: NA
CDR3: CASSTGTEKLFF
DNA: TGTGCCAGTTCGACAGGGACCGAAAAACTGTTTTTT

V: TRBV11-1
J: TRBJ1-2
D: NA
size: NA
CDR3: CASSRGQRANYGYTF
DNA: TGTGCCAGCAGCAGAGGACAGAGAGCTAACTATGGCTACACCTTC

V: TRBV7-9
J: TRBJ1-4
D: NA
size: NA
CDR3: CASKMGGALGEKLFF
DNA: TGTGCCAGCAAAATGGGGGGGGCGCTGGGTGAAAAACTGTTTTTT

V: TRBV5-6
J: TRBJ1-5
D: NA
size: NA
CDR3: CASSLRGSSFNQPQHF
DNA: TGTGCCAGCAGCTTGAGGGGTTCCTCCTTTAATCAGCCCCAGCATTTT

V: TRBV6-1
J: TRBJ1-1
D: TRBD1
size: NA
CDR3: CASRDRGRESVAFF
DNA: TGTGCCAGCAGGGACAGGGGGCGAGAGTCGGTAGCTTTCTTT

V: TRBV6-5
J: TRBJ1-2
D: TRBD1
size: NA
CDR3: CASSYSGTGGYGYTF
DNA: TGTGCCAGCAGTTACTCCGGGACAGGGGGCTATGGCTACACCTTC

V: TRBV4-3
J: TRBJ2-3
D: NA
size: few
CDR3: CASSHTAGPKGDTQYF
DNA: TGCGCCAGCAGCCATACCGCAGGGCCCAAAGGAGATACGCAGTATTTT

V: TRBV6-1
J: TRBJ2-4
D: TRBD2
size: NA
CDR3: CASSPSGGENIQYF
DNA: TGTGCCAGCAGCCCCTCCGGGGGGGAAAACATTCAGTACTTC

V: TRBV4-1
J: TRBJ1-6
D: NA
size: NA
CDR3: CASSQVARSDSPLHF
DNA: TGCGCCAGCAGCCAAGTCGCCAGGTCGGATTCACCCCTCCACTTT

V: TRBV28
J: TRBJ2-7
D: NA
size: NA
CDR3: CASSSRIEQYF
DNA: TGTGCCAGCAGTTCTAGGATTGAGCAGTACTTC

V: TRBV19
J: TRBJ1-5
D: NA
size: NA
CDR3: CASKPITGQGSNQLQHF
DNA: TGTGCCAGTAAACCAATAACGGGTCAAGGGAGCAATCAGCTCCAGCATTTT